One sample yielded the 22 T cell receptor beta chains listed below, sequenced in a study of T cell responses to AZD1222 COVID-19 vaccine. Libraries were prepared by immunoSEQ multiplex PCR; TCRdb keeps only in-frame clonotypes and omits some of them. The data contain 130,000 to 150,000 clones, about 91% of them singletons. The sample in question was peripheral blood, obtained on day 0 of AZD1222 vaccination. The receptors were sampled from an adult in good health.

This CDR3 reads CASSLMGLAGDEQYF. The CDR3 region has the DNA TGTGCCAGCAGCTTGATGGGGCTAGCGGGGGACGAGCAGTACTTC. The J gene is TRBJ2-7, the V gene TRBV5-4; TRBD2 matches 10 bases. This CDR3 region has 15 residues. The germline V gene has CDR1 SGHNT and CDR2 YYREEE (reference sequence). With 1 base clipped from V and 5 bases from J, the junction kept 6 bases outside the gene matches.

V is TRBV7-9 and J is TRBJ1-3; 7 bases match TRBD1. J was trimmed by 0 bases and V by 5 bases; bases with no gene match: 7. Germline V gene data show CDR1 as SEHNR and CDR2 as FQNEAQ (reference sequence). This CDR3 has 16 residues. The CDR3 loop is CASSLGQPNSGNTIYF. CDR3 DNA sequence: TGTGCCAGCAGCCTGGGACAGCCGAACTCTGGAAACACCATATATTTT.

The rearrangement links TRBV6-5 to TRBJ1-1; 9 bases fit TRBD1. This CDR3 comprises 15 residues. Germline assignment: CDR1 MNHEY and CDR2 SVGAGI. With 6 bases clipped from V and 6 bases from J, the junction kept 11 bases outside the gene matches. The DNA for the CDR3 is TGTGCCAGCAGAAGGCCGGGACAGGGAAATCCTGAAGCTTTCTTT. Its translation: CASRRPGQGNPEAFF.

Turning to this clone: The same CDR3 arises from other DNA sequences in this sample as well. This rearrangement joins TRBV5-1 to TRBJ2-3; D is tentatively TRBD1 or TRBD2 (6 bases each). The length of the CDR3 is 14 residues. Between the trimmed V and J ends, which lost 0 bases and 6 bases, there was a span of 11 bases. CDR1 SGHRS and CDR2 YFSETQ come from the germline V gene. This CDR3 is CASSLGGAGDTQYF. As DNA, the CDR3 is TGCGCCAGCAGCTTGGGGGGGGCCGGGGATACGCAGTATTTT.

This clone was found a few times. This chain uses TRBV4-1 with TRBJ1-2; 7 positions match TRBD1. The ends lost 8 bases at V and 2 bases at J; junction bases unmatched: 8. This CDR3 has 14 amino acids. Looked up from germline, CDR1 is MGHRA and CDR2 is YSYEKL. CDR3 DNA sequence: TGCGCCAGCCATGCGGCAGGGGGAAACTATGGCTACACCTTC. It specifies CASHAAGGNYGYTF.

This chain joins TRBV5-6 and TRBJ1-6, with 7 positions matching TRBD1. Germline values: CDR1 SGHDT, CDR2 YYEEEE. The CDR3 contains 15 residues. Trimming removed 1 base from V and 7 bases from J; junction bases left unmatched: 5. The CDR3 nucleotides read TGTGCCAGCAGCTTGAGGGGAGGGGGCAATTCACCCCTCCACTTT. Protein product: CASSLRGGGNSPLHF.

The chain uses TRBV3-1 (or the pseudogene TRBV3-2) and TRBJ2-2; 7 bases align to TRBD2. Germline loops: CDR1 LGHDT, CDR2 YNNKEL (reference sequence). The CDR3 runs 14 residues. Trimming cost V 8 bases and J 0 bases; bases outside gene matches: 3. CDR3 bases: TGTGCCAGCCTAGCGGACGCGAACACCGGGGAGCTGTTTTTT. It translates to CASLADANTGELFF.

The chain recombines TRBV5-1 with TRBJ2-1; TRBD1 agrees at 11 bases. The germline CDR1 and CDR2 sequences are SGHRS and YFSETQ. V gave up 7 bases and J gave up 8 bases; unmatched junction bases: 11. The CDR3 extends over 15 amino acids. The CDR3 nucleotides are TGCGCCAGCTTCTTAGGACAGGGGGCGGGGTATGAGCAGTTCTTC. This encodes CASFLGQGAGYEQFF.

The V and J genes are TRBV7-2 and TRBJ1-3; possibly TRBD1 for D (6 bases). There are 14 residues in the CDR3. The germline V and J ends were trimmed by 1 base and 7 bases, with 11 bases remaining between them. Germline V gene lookup returns CDR1 SGHTA and CDR2 FQGNSA. CDR3 in DNA: TGTGCCAGCAGCTTAGACAGGGCGTGGAACACCATATATTTT. This sequence encodes CASSLDRAWNTIYF.

The CDR3 nucleotides are TGTGCCAGCAGCTTAGTGGAGGGGGGCCAGCCCCAGCATTTT. Encoded protein: CASSLVEGGQPQHF. The chain carries TRBV7-2 and TRBJ1-5, with D perhaps matching TRBD1 (6 bases). The V end lost 1 base, the J end lost 7 bases, and 11 bases lay between the germline ends. This CDR3 comprises 14 residues. The germline V gene encodes CDR1 SGHTA and CDR2 FQGNSA.

V is TRBV28 and J is TRBJ1-5; D call uncertain. The V gene's germline CDR1 is MDHEN and CDR2 SYDVKM. V gave up 1 base and J gave up 2 bases, with 6 bases separating them. There are 14 residues in the CDR3. CDR3 nucleotides: TGTGCCAGCAGTTTATCCAGTGGCAATCAGCCCCAGCATTTT. It is translated as CASSLSSGNQPQHF.

The chain recombines TRBV5-1 with TRBJ1-1, with a tentative D call TRBD1 (5 bases). CDR1 SGHRS and CDR2 YFSETQ come from the germline V gene. The CDR3 totals 14 residues. Between the trimmed V and J ends, which lost 4 bases and 6 bases, there was a span of 16 bases. The CDR3 DNA reads as TGCGCCAGCAGCGCGGGACTGTACCCGGCTGAAGCTTTCTTT. Encoded protein: CASSAGLYPAEAFF. Using reference TRBV5-1 and TRBJ1-1 for the parts outside the CDR3, the full variable domain is KAGVTQTPRYLIKTRGQQVTLSCSPISGHRSVSWYQQTPGQGLQFLFEYFSETQRNKGNFPGRFSGRQFSNSRSEMNVSTLELGDSALYLCASSAGLYPAEAFFGQGTRLTVV.

This chain joins TRBV19 and TRBJ1-1; D remains unclear. The CDR3 totals 13 residues. V lost 9 bases, J lost 7 bases, and 18 bases lay in between. Per germline, CDR1 LNHDA and CDR2 SQIVND (reference sequence). CDR3: CASSDDTAYEAFF. Written as DNA, the CDR3 is TGTGCCAGCAGTGACGACACCGCATATGAAGCTTTCTTT.

The chain couples TRBV4-2 to TRBJ2-1; 8 bases are shared with TRBD1. The CDR3 totals 16 residues. The V and J ends lost 1 base and 8 bases, in that order; junction bases with no gene match: 10. Looked up from germline, CDR1 is LGHNA and CDR2 is YNFKEQ. CDR3 sequence: CASSQGQTDRAYEQFF. For the CDR3, the DNA is TGTGCCAGCAGCCAAGGACAAACGGACAGGGCATATGAGCAGTTCTTC.

This chain links TRBV18 with TRBJ1-1; D possibly corresponds to TRBD1 (5 bases). The ends were cut back, 0 bases at V and 9 bases at J, with 11 bases in the middle. This CDR3 contains 13 residues. CDR1 and CDR2 (germline): KGHSH, LQKENI. The CDR3 loop is CASSPPGRGKAFF. In nucleotides, the CDR3 is TGTGCCAGCTCACCACCGGGAAGGGGTAAAGCTTTCTTT.

The genes are TRBV12-5 and TRBJ2-2; D not resolved. CDR1 is LGHNT and CDR2 is FRNRAP in the germline V gene. V lost 5 bases and J lost 9, with 7 bases in between. This CDR3 spans 11 amino acids. The CDR3 here is CASGINRELFF. In DNA form, the CDR3 reads TGTGCTAGTGGTATTAATCGGGAGCTGTTTTTT.

This clone was recorded a few times. The chain has TRBV7-9 and TRBJ2-1, with TRBD1 matching over 7 bases. This CDR3 comprises 16 residues. V gave up 4 bases and J gave up 8 bases; unmatched junction bases: 14. Germline V lookup: CDR1 SEHNR, CDR2 FQNEAQ (reference sequence). Here the CDR3 reads CASSSRGIDRDHEQFF. The CDR3 nucleotides are TGTGCCAGCAGCTCCAGGGGAATAGACAGGGACCATGAGCAGTTCTTC. Full variable domain (outside the CDR3, taken from reference TRBV7-9 and TRBJ2-1): DTGVSQNPRHKITKRGQNVTFRCDPISEHNRLYWYRQTLGQGPEFLTYFQNEAQLEKSRLLSDRFSAERPKGSFSTLEIQRTEQGDSAMYLCASSSRGIDRDHEQFFGPGTRLTVL.

This clone was detected a few times. The V and J genes are TRBV25-1 and TRBJ2-3, with D tentatively TRBD2 (6 bases). Trimming left V 7 bases short and J 4 bases short, with 12 bases between. CDR1 is MGHDK, CDR2 SYGVNS, per germline. This CDR3 spans 13 amino acids. The CDR3, as DNA: TGTGCCAGCACCTGGGGGGTAGCAGATACGCAGTATTTT. Amino acids: CASTWGVADTQYF.

The chain carries TRBV7-3 and TRBJ2-3; 10 bases agree with TRBD2. V lost 6 bases, J lost 2 bases, and 5 bases stayed unmatched. The CDR3 spans 15 residues. Germline V lookup: CDR1 SGHTA, CDR2 FQGTGA. The chain's CDR3 is CASSQGLADTDTQYF. DNA for the CDR3: TGTGCCAGCAGTCAAGGACTAGCGGACACAGATACGCAGTATTTT.

The chain carries TRBV7-3 and TRBJ2-1; 7 positions match TRBD1. V lost 5 bases, J lost 9 bases, and 13 bases stayed unmatched. This CDR3 region has 15 residues. The germline V gene has CDR1 SGHTA and CDR2 FQGTGA. In DNA form, the CDR3 reads TGTGCCAGCAGCGTACTTCCGGGACAGCAATTTGAGCAGTTCTTC. It specifies CASSVLPGQQFEQFF.

This rearrangement joins TRBV25-1 to TRBJ1-1; D unclear. CDR3 size: 14 residues. Germline lookup yields CDR1 MGHDK and CDR2 SYGVNS. Deletions cut 4 bases from V and 5 bases from J, with 14 bases between. The CDR3 region is CASSVAGPSTEAFF. CDR3 coding DNA: TGTGCCAGCAGTGTAGCCGGCCCGAGTACTGAAGCTTTCTTT.

This sequence joins TRBV5-4 and TRBJ1-2; 8 bases agree with TRBD1. The CDR3 is 15 amino acids. Germline V gene data show CDR1 as SGHNT and CDR2 as YYREEE (reference sequence). V dropped 0 bases and J dropped 8; count of bases not matched to a gene: 9. The CDR3 spells CASSLVDREWGGYTF. CDR3 in DNA: TGTGCCAGCAGCTTGGTGGACAGGGAATGGGGCGGCTACACCTTC.